The TCR beta chain under discussion was sequenced for a study of shared clonotypes between healthy human individuals. Whole-study findings and limits: Estimated richness was generally greater in naive than memory subsets. Roughly 4.7% was the fraction of naive CD4 clonotypes found shared across four donors. Among donors, the sharing of clonotypes was expected to be influenced by sequencing depth.

Data came from immunoSEQ multiplex PCR; TCRdb stores just in-frame clones and leaves some out. The table has approximately 2.5 million clones, 93% seen once. Note on this clone: The antigen is undetermined.

What was sequenced was naive CD4+ T cells from PBMCs. Subset indicated: CD45RA+ positively selected. The source is a young man in good health. Some clones in this sample may be carry-over from other donors' samples.

CDR3 DNA: TGTGCCAGCAGCTCCTCGTTTGGGACAGGGGGCATCTCTGGGGCCAACGTCCTGACTTTC. The encoded protein is CASSSSFGTGGISGANVLTF. The chain is built from TRBV7-3 and TRBJ2-6; 12 bases line up with TRBD1. The CDR3 is 20 amino acids. Trimming removed 4 bases from V and 0 bases from J; junction bases left unmatched: 10. Germline lookup yields CDR1 SGHTA and CDR2 FQGTGA.